This TCR beta chain was profiled in a study of cytomegalovirus exposure and HLA in healthy donors. At the level of the study: Earlier work reported 117 million unique TCR beta sequences from some 170 million T cells.

Germline-derived CDR1 and CDR2 are SGHVS and FNYEAQ. There are 13 residues in the CDR3. V was clipped by 8 bases and J by 1 base; unmatched bases: 1. Details on this clone: The antigen is not known.

PCR employed 60 Vbeta and 13 Jbeta primers. The table came from immunoSEQ multiplex PCR; TCRdb's copy has only in-frame clones and leaves some out. This table holds about 220,000 clones, approximately 80% found once. Donors counted as nominally healthy when sampled, yet unrecorded immune exposures were likely. Study results and limitations: The presence/absence work took it that sequencing depth was about the same across donors.

Sequenced material: PBMCs. This TCR derives from a boy younger than 10 in good health and CMV-seronegative. V usage is TRBV7-6 and J usage is TRBJ1-5, with 8 positions matching TRBD1. Written as DNA, the CDR3 is TGTGCCAGCGGACAGGGCAGCAATCAGCCCCAGCATTTT. As protein: CASGQGSNQPQHF.